The TCR beta chain described here comes from a study of blood T cells in healthy people across ages (dated by TCRdb to the mid-2010s). As for the study more broadly: In model experiments, template switching captured about one uniquely barcoded TCR beta cDNA molecule for every two T cells. Using deep sequencing normalized with unique cDNA molecular identifiers, the study measured how TCR beta repertoire diversity changes with age. The donors were split into four age groups: young (average roughly 15 years), middle-aged (around 40), aged (over 55) and long-lived (roughly 88). To avoid experimental bias, donors of different ages were randomly spread across the sequencing lanes. The study analyzed two additional independent replicas of 1 million unique cDNA reads from the same blood draw for two donors, one aged 18 to 30 and one aged 80 or older.

This clonotype turned up a few times. There is no known antigen for this receptor. Base qualities are not provided; no much larger clone lies one nucleotide away. CDR1 SGHRS and CDR2 YFSETQ are derived from the germline V gene. Deletion took 0 bases off V and 6 bases off J, with a span of 13 bases between the germline ends. Reading from cysteine to phenylalanine, the CDR3 counts 15 amino acids. Of the read, only the CDR3 DNA is kept; its 45 bases are in frame from base 1. The 39 donors, aged about 6 to 95 years, were systemically healthy Caucasian individuals from Russia. Each donor gave approximately 9.4 milliliters of peripheral blood, drawn into EDTA-treated Vacutainer tubes. Ficoll-Paque density-gradient centrifugation was used to isolate PBMCs, with at least 6 million obtained per sample. Trizol reagent was used to extract total RNA from PBMCs, with at least 6 micrograms per sample. For every donor, flow cytometry on a PBMC aliquot measured the percentage of naive CD45RAhigh/CD27high T cells.

The library relied on 5' RACE. Sequencing relied on an Illumina HiSeq 2500. The second PCR ran for about 6 to 11 cycles and used a J-beta primer mix along with a sample-barcoded 5' primer. A unique molecular identifier was introduced onto each TCR beta cDNA molecule by a template-switch 5' adaptor carrying 12 random nucleotides. Each sample yielded at least 3 million CDR3-containing paired-end reads. All of the RNA was converted into first-strand cDNA using the Mint cDNA synthesis kit, with a TRBC-specific oligonucleotide serving as the primer. After uracil-DNA glycosylase treatment, a first 18-cycle PCR used universal primers M1SS and BC2_uni_R on all cDNA. Per the source publication's procedure: For normalization, 1 million high-quality reads were randomly selected from each sample, with every read carrying a distinct molecular identifier. Reads with shared molecular identifiers were discarded instead of being binned into consensus sequences. CDR3 identification, clonotype clustering and error correction used MiTCR with a Q25 quality threshold and the strictest error-elimination algorithm. A nonparametric unseen species model with Euler transformation was used to estimate lower-bound total TCR beta diversity. TCRdb cleaned the public reads at Q25 with fastp, built clones with MiXCR and kept in-frame beta chains. Rows are combined by CDR3 protein, so each entry shows the most common genes and DNA. The V and J calls shown here were made by TCRdb, not taken from the authors' results. A total of roughly 2 million distinct CDR3 sequences appear in this sample, roughly 52% of them only once. The ten largest clones represent over 2% of the sample.

The investigation overall reported the following: The percentage of naive T cells measured by flow cytometry correlated strongly with observed TCR beta diversity. Donor CMV infection status was unknown, potentially confounding age-related changes in expanded clonotypes. Conclusive comparison of naive and antigen-experienced compartments was prevented by the profiling of bulk unsorted PBMCs. Total diversity estimates from one million sequenced T cells were considered lower bounds and underestimates. Compared with the aged group, more naive CD4+ T cells, fewer expanded clones and increased TCR diversity were shown by the long-lived group, suggesting age selection. As age increased, observed TCR beta diversity per million T cells dropped in a roughly linear way, and a significant reduction was already evident by age 40.

The specimen was blood. The chain uses TRBV5-1 and TRBJ2-1; a tentative D match to TRBD2 spans 7 bases. The receptor was isolated from a woman aged 40-49 years in good health. The CDR3 reads CASSLGRGAPNEQFF. The nucleotide sequence reads TGCGCCAGCAGCTTGGGACGGGGGGCCCCCAATGAGCAGTTCTTC.